A single sample gave rise to the 7 T cell receptor beta chains below, sequenced in a study of beta chain features in type 1 diabetes. Every bit of the isolated RNA underwent reverse transcription, so sequencing read expressed TCRB transcripts. This table comes from immunoSEQ multiplex PCR, and its TCRdb copy is limited to in-frame clones, with some not included. The sample yields over 40,000 clones, approximately 48% seen once. Material: stem cell memory CD4+ T cells from blood. Receptors were obtained from a woman aged 25 to 39 in good health.

The chain has TRBV19 and TRBJ1-5; TRBD1 aligns across 9 bases. From germline, CDR1 is LNHDA and CDR2 SQIVND (reference sequence). The CDR3 consists of 16 residues. The V segment lost 8 bases and the J segment 2 bases; nucleotides outside the gene matches: 10. The CDR3 nucleotides read TGTGCCAGTGGTCCAGACCGGGACAGGGGCAATCAGCCCCAGCATTTT. Translation gives CASGPDRDRGNQPQHF.

The chain uses TRBV4-2 and TRBJ1-4, with 7 nucleotides matching TRBD1. The germline CDR1 and CDR2 sequences are LGHNA and YNFKEQ. Unmatched junction bases numbered 8, after V lost 0 bases and J lost 7 bases. CDR3 length: 16 amino acids. The CDR3 is CASSQDLQGSSEKLFF. CDR3 coding DNA: TGTGCCAGCAGCCAAGATCTACAGGGGTCGAGTGAAAAACTGTTTTTT.

V usage is TRBV30 and J usage is TRBJ2-7; TRBD2 agrees at 7 bases. The germline gives CDR1 GTSNPN, CDR2 SVGIG (reference sequence). The CDR3 spans 13 residues. The V and J ends lost 8 bases and 4 bases, in that order; junction bases with no gene match: 11. Written as DNA, the CDR3 is TGTGCCGGGCGGGAGCGGGGCTTATACGAGCAGTACTTC. It specifies CAGRERGLYEQYF.

This clone was found a few times. The chain is built from TRBV6-5 and TRBJ2-5; maybe TRBD2 (6 bases). This CDR3 is built from 13 residues. The ends were cut back, 2 bases at V and 7 bases at J, with 11 bases in the middle. CDR1 and CDR2 from the germline V gene are MNHEY and SVGAGI. The CDR3 sequence: CASSYRRDRTQYF. CDR3 DNA: TGTGCCAGCAGTTACCGGCGGGATAGGACCCAGTACTTC.

The V and J genes are TRBV10-3 and TRBJ2-3; D might be TRBD2 (5 bases). Between the trimmed V and J ends, which lost 9 bases and 6 bases, there was a span of 16 bases. Germline CDR1 and CDR2: ENHRY and SYGVKD. The CDR3 loop spans 13 amino acids. In nucleotides, the CDR3 is TGTGCCATTAGTTTGGAGGTGGGTGATACGCAGTATTTT. This translates into CAISLEVGDTQYF.

The CDR3 spells CASTLITSTGTSGPQFF. DNA for the CDR3: TGTGCCAGTACATTAATAACTTCTACAGGGACTAGCGGACCGCAGTTCTTC. The chain uses TRBV19 and TRBJ2-1; 11 bases match TRBD2. The CDR3 covers 17 residues. Germline loops: CDR1 LNHDA, CDR2 SQIVND (reference sequence). V trimming: 7 bases; J trimming: 12 bases; junction bases outside the gene matches: 20. Complete variable domain (other parts from reference TRBV19 and TRBJ2-1): DGGITQSPKYLFRKEGQNVTLSCEQNLNHDAMYWYRQDPGQGLRLIYYSQIVNDFQKGDIAEGYSVSREKKESFPLTVTSAQKNPTAFYLCASTLITSTGTSGPQFFGPGTRLTVL.

The rearrangement uses TRBV30 and TRBJ2-3; 8 bases align to TRBD2. V lost 0 bases, J lost 4 bases, and 15 bases stayed unmatched. The CDR3 loop spans 18 amino acids. CDR1 is GTSNPN and CDR2 is SVGIG in the germline V gene (reference sequence). The CDR3 loop is CAWSVKPPGAGAPDTQYF. Here the CDR3 DNA reads TGTGCCTGGAGTGTAAAACCGCCGGGAGCGGGAGCCCCAGATACGCAGTATTTT.